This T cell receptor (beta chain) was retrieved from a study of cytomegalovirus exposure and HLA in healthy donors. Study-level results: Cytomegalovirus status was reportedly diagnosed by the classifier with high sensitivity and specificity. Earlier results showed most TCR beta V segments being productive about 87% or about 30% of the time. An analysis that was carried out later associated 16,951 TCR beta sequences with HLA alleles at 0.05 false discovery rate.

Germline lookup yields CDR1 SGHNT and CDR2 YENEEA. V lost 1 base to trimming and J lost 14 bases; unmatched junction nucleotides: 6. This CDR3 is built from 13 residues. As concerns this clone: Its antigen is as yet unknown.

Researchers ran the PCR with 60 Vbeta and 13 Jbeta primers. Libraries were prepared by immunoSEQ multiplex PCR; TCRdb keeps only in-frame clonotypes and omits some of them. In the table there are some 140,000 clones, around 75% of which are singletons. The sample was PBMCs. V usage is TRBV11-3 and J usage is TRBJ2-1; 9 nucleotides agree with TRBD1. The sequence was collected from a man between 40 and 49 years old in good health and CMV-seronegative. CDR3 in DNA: TGTGCCAGCAGCTTAGTCCGGGACAGGGAGAAGTTCTTC. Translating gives CASSLVRDREKFF.